These 21 T cell receptor beta chains came from one sample sequenced in a study of early T cells in non-severe SARS-CoV-2 infection. MiXCR was run by TCRdb on the 5' RACE reads, yielding one entry per CDR3 protein. The sample comprises about 48,000 distinct CDR3 sequences, over 7.5% of which are singletons, and roughly 8.3% rests with the top ten. The sample was whole blood. The receptor source for this set is an adult who was a healthcare worker with PCR-confirmed SARS-CoV-2 infection or an uninfected control (not recorded which).

This clonotype was seen repeatedly, ten times or more. The J gene is TRBJ2-7, the V gene TRBV3-1; 9 nucleotides match TRBD1. The CDR3 has 14 residues. Per germline, CDR1 LGHDT and CDR2 YNNKEL (reference sequence). Trimming took 2 bases from V and 6 from J; bases not matched to a gene: 5. CDR3 in DNA: TGTGCCAGCAGCCAACCGGGACAGGGTCCCGAGCAGTACTTC. It is translated as CASSQPGQGPEQYF.

This clonotype was picked up many times. V usage is TRBV20-1 and J usage is TRBJ1-2; no firm D call. CDR1 and CDR2 from the germline V gene are DFQATT and SNEGSKA (reference sequence). The CDR3 runs 13 residues. The V end was cut by 6 bases, the J end by 4 bases, with 15 bases between. Here the CDR3 DNA reads TGCAGTGCCACCAGGAGAGCGATCTATGGCTACACCTTC. Its translation is CSATRRAIYGYTF.

This clonotype has a count of ten or more. The chain recombines TRBV27 with TRBJ2-7; D not certain. CDR3 length equals 14 residues. V gave up 6 bases and J gave up 5 bases, with 17 bases separating them. The germline CDR1 and CDR2 sequences are MNHEY and SMNVEV (reference sequence). CDR3 sequence reads: CASRSGNPLDEQYF. The DNA of the CDR3 is TGTGCCAGCAGATCGGGCAACCCCCTCGACGAGCAGTACTTC.

This clonotype was observed a few times. The V call is TRBV20-1, the J call TRBJ1-6, with a possible D match to TRBD1 (5 bases). Germline assignment: CDR1 DFQATT and CDR2 SNEGSKA (reference sequence). V dropped 0 bases and J dropped 8 bases, with 11 bases sitting between them. CDR3 length: 14 residues. The CDR3 region is CSARDQGADSPLHF. CDR3 bases: TGCAGTGCTAGAGATCAAGGGGCCGATTCACCCCTCCACTTT.

This clonotype was found a few times. The chain uses TRBV5-1 and TRBJ2-7; TRBD2 agrees at 8 bases. Looked up from germline, CDR1 is SGHRS and CDR2 is YFSETQ. This CDR3 is 14 amino acids long. Germline trimming cut 0 bases from V and 6 bases from J; bases unmatched to any gene: 5. The CDR3 here is CASSLDSGGTEQYF. CDR3 coding DNA: TGCGCCAGCAGCTTGGATTCGGGGGGGACCGAGCAGTACTTC.

This clonotype was recorded at least ten times. The chain is built from TRBV6-6 and TRBJ2-3; 9 nucleotides align to TRBD2. The germline V gene encodes CDR1 MNHNY and CDR2 SVGAGI (reference sequence). V shed 5 bases, J shed 2 bases, and the junction held 5 bases outside the gene matches. This CDR3 has 15 residues. The CDR3 coding sequence is TGTGCCAGCAGTAATCCTAGCGGGACCACAGATACGCAGTATTTT. Translation gives CASSNPSGTTDTQYF.

The V and J genes are TRBV5-1 and TRBJ2-1, with D unresolved. V lost 3 bases to trimming and J lost 0 bases, with 13 bases between them. Germline V lookup: CDR1 SGHRS, CDR2 YFSETQ. This CDR3 spans 16 amino acids. CDR3 in amino acids: CASSSALANSYNEQFF. CDR3 bases: TGCGCCAGCAGCTCCGCTCTGGCAAACTCCTACAATGAGCAGTTCTTC.

This clonotype was counted many times. The chain combines TRBV4-1 with TRBJ2-1; D remains unclear. V was pared by 0 bases and J by 10 bases, with 4 bases between. CDR3 length equals 11 residues. The germline CDR1 and CDR2 sequences are MGHRA and YSYEKL. The CDR3 protein is CASSQEPEQFF. CDR3 DNA: TGCGCCAGCAGCCAAGAGCCCGAGCAGTTCTTC.

The gene calls are TRBV5-4 and TRBJ1-2, with D tentatively TRBD1 (5 bases). The V gene lost 4 bases and the J gene lost 1 base, with 14 bases spanning the gap. Per germline, CDR1 SGHNT and CDR2 YYREEE (reference sequence). The CDR3 has 15 amino acids. CDR3 nucleotide sequence: TGTGCCAGCAGCGTTCCGATCGACAGTAACTATGGCTACACCTTC. Its protein product is CASSVPIDSNYGYTF.

This clonotype was recorded many times. The rearrangement links TRBV7-9 to TRBJ2-7, with D hard to call. Trimming took off 4 bases at V and 2 bases at J, with 3 bases between the two ends. This CDR3 region has 11 residues. CDR1 and CDR2 from the germline V gene are SEHNR and FQNEAQ (reference sequence). CDR3 sequence reads: CASSSTYEQYF. Written as DNA, the CDR3 is TGTGCCAGCAGCTCCACCTACGAGCAGTACTTC.

At least ten counts were recorded for this clonotype. The chain has TRBV5-1 and TRBJ2-1; the D gene is possibly TRBD2 (6 bases). The CDR3 loop spans 14 amino acids. CDR1 and CDR2 from the germline V gene are SGHRS and YFSETQ. V lost 6 bases to trimming and J lost 5 bases, with 15 bases between them. The CDR3 coding sequence is TGCGCCAGCACCCCAGGGCGGGGAAACAATGAGCAGTTCTTC. Its protein is CASTPGRGNNEQFF. Drawing the rest from reference TRBV5-1 and TRBJ2-1, the complete variable domain is KAGVTQTPRYLIKTRGQQVTLSCSPISGHRSVSWYQQTPGQGLQFLFEYFSETQRNKGNFPGRFSGRQFSNSRSEMNVSTLELGDSALYLCASTPGRGNNEQFFGPGTRLTVL.

This clonotype was counted at least ten times. The rearrangement links TRBV4-1 to TRBJ2-5; 10 bases agree with TRBD2. CDR1 and CDR2 (germline): MGHRA, YSYEKL. The ends lost 0 bases at V and 5 bases at J; junction bases unmatched: 9. This CDR3 region has 17 residues. This chain's CDR3 is CASSQDRWEREGETQYF. For the CDR3, the DNA is TGCGCCAGCAGCCAAGATCGTTGGGAGCGGGAGGGGGAGACCCAGTACTTC.

The chain combines TRBV7-9 with TRBJ2-7; 12 nucleotides align to TRBD2. Germline V gene sequence: CDR1 SEHNR, CDR2 FQNEAQ (reference sequence). CDR3 length: 14 amino acids. Unmatched junction bases numbered 0, after V lost 1 base and J lost 5 bases. The CDR3: CASSLGTSGDEQYF. The CDR3 DNA follows: TGTGCCAGCAGCTTAGGGACTAGCGGGGACGAGCAGTACTTC.

This clonotype was seen more than once but under ten times. The chain joins TRBV7-9 to TRBJ1-1; possibly TRBD1 for D (6 bases). V shed 5 bases and J shed 4 bases, with 17 bases lying between them. The CDR3 contains 15 residues. Germline V gene sequence: CDR1 SEHNR, CDR2 FQNEAQ (reference sequence). CDR3: CASSPRGPRGTEAFF. The CDR3 DNA follows: TGTGCCAGCAGCCCCAGGGGCCCCCGGGGCACTGAAGCTTTCTTT.

J is TRBJ2-3 and V is TRBV29-1; D uncertain. The CDR3 totals 13 residues. The V and J ends lost 6 bases and 4 bases respectively, with 14 bases between them. Germline loops: CDR1 SQVTM, CDR2 ANQGSEA. For the CDR3, the DNA is TGCAGCGTCTTGTATCAAAGGGCAGATACGCAGTATTTT. Translating gives CSVLYQRADTQYF.

The chain has TRBV28 and TRBJ2-5; TRBD2 matches 10 bases. CDR1 and CDR2 (germline): MDHEN, SYDVKM. V trimming: 3 bases; J trimming: 1 base; junction bases outside the gene matches: 14. The length of the CDR3 is 19 residues. CDR3 sequence reads: CASSFPGVAGGYLQETQYF. In DNA form, the CDR3 reads TGTGCCAGCAGTTTCCCTGGGGTAGCGGGAGGTTATCTCCAAGAGACCCAGTACTTC.

In DNA, the CDR3 is TGTGCCAGCAGCCTAGGGACAGGGAACACCGGGGAGCTGTTTTTT. As protein: CASSLGTGNTGELFF. This chain links TRBV14 with TRBJ2-2, with 8 positions matching TRBD1. CDR1 is SGHDN and CDR2 is FVKESK in the germline V gene. Germline trimming cut 4 bases from V and 1 base from J; bases unmatched to any gene: 2. The CDR3 extends over 15 amino acids. Complete variable domain (other parts from reference TRBV14 and TRBJ2-2): EAGVTQFPSHSVIEKGQTVTLRCDPISGHDNLYWYRRVMGKEIKFLLHFVKESKQDESGMPNNRFLAERTGGTYSTLKVQPAELEDSGVYFCASSLGTGNTGELFFGEGSRLTVL.

This clonotype was counted only a few times. The chain carries TRBV12-3 or TRBV12-4 and TRBJ1-5; possible D gene TRBD1, 6 bases. The CDR3 is 17 amino acids. V gave up 1 base and J gave up 0 bases, with 13 bases separating them. Here the CDR3 DNA reads TGTGCCAGCAGTTTAGGAGGGGGACCTTATAGCAATCAGCCCCAGCATTTT. Translation gives CASSLGGGPYSNQPQHF.

This clonotype appeared many times. The chain combines TRBV10-1 with TRBJ2-1; 10 nucleotides line up with TRBD2. CDR1 and CDR2 (germline): WNHNN, SYGVQD (reference sequence). The CDR3 has 16 residues. V shed 0 bases and J 4 bases; nucleotides not matched to a gene: 3. The CDR3 region is CASSESTSGFYNEQFF. The CDR3 DNA is TGCGCCAGCAGTGAGTCGACTAGCGGGTTTTACAATGAGCAGTTCTTC.

With regard to this clonotype: An end of the junction does not agree with germline; a read error may underlie this. The chain recombines TRBV2 with TRBJ1-1; D may be TRBD1 (5 bases). CDR3 length: 17 amino acids. Germline V gene lookup returns CDR1 SNHLY and CDR2 FYNNEI. The CDR3 bases are TGTGCCAGCAGTGAATACCGCGTGGGACTAACGAACACTGAAGCCTTCTTT. Protein product: CASSEYRVGLTNTEAFF.

This clonotype came up many times. V and J are TRBV3-1 and TRBJ1-2; D unclear. The CDR3 loop spans 16 amino acids. V was pared by 1 base and J by 2 bases, with 14 bases between. The germline gives CDR1 LGHDT, CDR2 YNNKEL (reference sequence). The CDR3 DNA sequence: TGTGCCAGCAGCCAAGTATATACCGCATGGAACTATGGCTACACCTTC. Protein product: CASSQVYTAWNYGYTF. Supplemented by reference TRBV3-1 and TRBJ1-2, the full variable domain reads DTAVSQTPKYLVTQMGNDKSIKCEQNLGHDTMYWYKQDSKKFLKIMFSYNNKELIINETVPNRFSPKSPDKAHLNLHINSLELGDSAVYFCASSQVYTAWNYGYTFGSGTRLTVV.